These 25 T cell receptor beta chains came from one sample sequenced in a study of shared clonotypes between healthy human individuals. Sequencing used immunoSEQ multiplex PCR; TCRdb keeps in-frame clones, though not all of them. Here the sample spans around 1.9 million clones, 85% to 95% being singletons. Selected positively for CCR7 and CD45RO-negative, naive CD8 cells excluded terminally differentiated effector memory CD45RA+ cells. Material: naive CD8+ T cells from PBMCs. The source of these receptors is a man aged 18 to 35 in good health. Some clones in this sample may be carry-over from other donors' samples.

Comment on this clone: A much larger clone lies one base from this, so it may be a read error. The CDR3 loop reads CASSLGYNQPQHF. The CDR3 coding sequence is TGTGCCAGCAGCTTAGGGTACAATCAGCCCCAGCATTTT. The genes are TRBV7-8 and TRBJ1-5; no clear D gene. Germline CDR1 and CDR2: SGHVS and FQNEAQ. The V end lost 1 base, the J end lost 3 bases, and 4 bases lay between the germline ends. This CDR3 spans 13 amino acids.

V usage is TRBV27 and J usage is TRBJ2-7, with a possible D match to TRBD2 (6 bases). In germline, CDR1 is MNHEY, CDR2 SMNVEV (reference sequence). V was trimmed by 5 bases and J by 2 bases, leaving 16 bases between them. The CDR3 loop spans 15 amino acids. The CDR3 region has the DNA TGTGCCAGCAGTGCCCGACTAGGCCAAACCTACGAGCAGTACTTC. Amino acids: CASSARLGQTYEQYF.

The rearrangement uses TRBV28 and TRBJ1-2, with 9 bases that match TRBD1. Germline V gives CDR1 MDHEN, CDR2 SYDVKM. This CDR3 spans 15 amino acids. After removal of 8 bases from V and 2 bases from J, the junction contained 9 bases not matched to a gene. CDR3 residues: CASPGSGTGNYGYTF. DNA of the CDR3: TGTGCCAGCCCTGGATCCGGGACAGGGAACTATGGCTACACCTTC.

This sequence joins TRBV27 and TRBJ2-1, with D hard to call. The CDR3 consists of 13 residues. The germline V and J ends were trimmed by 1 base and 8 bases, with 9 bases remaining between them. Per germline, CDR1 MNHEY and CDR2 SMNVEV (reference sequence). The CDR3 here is CASSLLPPHEQFF. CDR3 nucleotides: TGTGCCAGCAGTTTATTACCCCCCCATGAGCAGTTCTTC.

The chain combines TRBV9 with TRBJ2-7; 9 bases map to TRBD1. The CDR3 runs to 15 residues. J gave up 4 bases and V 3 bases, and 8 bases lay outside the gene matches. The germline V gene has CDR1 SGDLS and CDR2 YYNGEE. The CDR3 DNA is TGTGCCAGCAGCGCGGGACAGGGAAGTTTGTACGAGCAGTACTTC. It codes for CASSAGQGSLYEQYF. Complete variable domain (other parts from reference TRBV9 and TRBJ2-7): DSGVTQTPKHLITATGQRVTLRCSPRSGDLSVYWYQQSLDQGLQFLIQYYNGEERAKGNILERFSAQQFPDLHSELNLSSLELGDSALYFCASSAGQGSLYEQYFGPGTRLTVT.

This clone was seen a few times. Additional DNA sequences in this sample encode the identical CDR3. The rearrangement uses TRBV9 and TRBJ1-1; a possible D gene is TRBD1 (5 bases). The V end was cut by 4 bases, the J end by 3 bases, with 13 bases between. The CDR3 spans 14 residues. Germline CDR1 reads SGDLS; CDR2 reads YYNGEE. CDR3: CASSPRTRDTEAFF. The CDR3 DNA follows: TGTGCCAGCAGCCCCCGGACACGGGACACTGAAGCTTTCTTT.

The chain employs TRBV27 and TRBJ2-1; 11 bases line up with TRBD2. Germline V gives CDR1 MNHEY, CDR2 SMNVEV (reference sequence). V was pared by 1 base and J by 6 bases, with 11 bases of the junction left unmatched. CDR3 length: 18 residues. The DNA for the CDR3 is TGTGCCAGCAGTTTATTTAGCGGGAGGGCCAAGGTAGGCAATGAGCAGTTCTTC. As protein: CASSLFSGRAKVGNEQFF.

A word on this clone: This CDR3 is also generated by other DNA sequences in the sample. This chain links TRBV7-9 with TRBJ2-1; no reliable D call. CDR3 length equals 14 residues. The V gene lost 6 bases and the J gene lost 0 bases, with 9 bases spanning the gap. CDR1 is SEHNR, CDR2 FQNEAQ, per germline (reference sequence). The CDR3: CASSPTSSYNEQFF. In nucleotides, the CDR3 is TGTGCCAGCAGTCCCACCAGCTCCTACAATGAGCAGTTCTTC.

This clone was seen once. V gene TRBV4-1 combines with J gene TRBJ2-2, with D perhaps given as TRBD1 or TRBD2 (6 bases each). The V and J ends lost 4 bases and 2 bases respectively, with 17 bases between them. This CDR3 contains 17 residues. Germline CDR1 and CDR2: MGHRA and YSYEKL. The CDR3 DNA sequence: TGCGCCAGCAGCCGAACTTGGGGGCGGGAAAACACCGGGGAGCTGTTTTTT. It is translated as CASSRTWGRENTGELFF.

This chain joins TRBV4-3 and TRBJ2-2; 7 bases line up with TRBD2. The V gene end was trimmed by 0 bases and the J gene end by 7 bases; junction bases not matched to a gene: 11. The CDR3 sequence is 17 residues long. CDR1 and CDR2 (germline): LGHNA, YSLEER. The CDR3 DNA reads TGCGCCAGCAGCCAAGATCCCTCGGCGGGAGTCGGCGGGGAGCTGTTTTTT. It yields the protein CASSQDPSAGVGGELFF.

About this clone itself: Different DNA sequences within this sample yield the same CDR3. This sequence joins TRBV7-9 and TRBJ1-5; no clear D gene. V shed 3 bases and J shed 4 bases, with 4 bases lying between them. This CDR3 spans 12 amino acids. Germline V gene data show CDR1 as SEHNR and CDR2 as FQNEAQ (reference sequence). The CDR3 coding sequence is TGTGCCAGCAGCTTTCCGAATCAGCCCCAGCATTTT. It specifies CASSFPNQPQHF.

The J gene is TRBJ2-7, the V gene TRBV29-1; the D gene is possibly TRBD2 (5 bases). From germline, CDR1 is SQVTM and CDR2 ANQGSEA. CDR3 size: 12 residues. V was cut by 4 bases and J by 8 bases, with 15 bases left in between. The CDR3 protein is CSVGGSTFQQYF. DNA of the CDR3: TGCAGCGTTGGCGGGTCAACTTTCCAGCAGTACTTC.

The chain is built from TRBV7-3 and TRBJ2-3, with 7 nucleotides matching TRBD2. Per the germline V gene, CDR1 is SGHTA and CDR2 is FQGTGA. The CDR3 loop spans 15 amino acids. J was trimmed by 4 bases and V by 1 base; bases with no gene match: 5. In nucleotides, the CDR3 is TGTGCCAGCAGCTTAATCCTAGCGGCGGCAGATACGCAGTATTTT. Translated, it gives CASSLILAAADTQYF.

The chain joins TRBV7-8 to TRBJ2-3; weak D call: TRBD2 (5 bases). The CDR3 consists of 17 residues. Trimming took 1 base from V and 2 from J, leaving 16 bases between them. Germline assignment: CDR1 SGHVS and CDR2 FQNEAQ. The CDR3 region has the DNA TGTGCCAGCAGCTTAGTTCCCGGGGATGAGGTCACAGATACGCAGTATTTT. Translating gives CASSLVPGDEVTDTQYF.

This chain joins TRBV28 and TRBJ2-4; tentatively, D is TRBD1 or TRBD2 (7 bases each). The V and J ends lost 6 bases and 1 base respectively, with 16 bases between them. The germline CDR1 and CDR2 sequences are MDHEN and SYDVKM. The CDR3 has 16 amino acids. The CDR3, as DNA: TGTGCCAGCAGCTCAGACAGGGAGGGCGCCAAAAACATTCAGTACTTC. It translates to CASSSDREGAKNIQYF.

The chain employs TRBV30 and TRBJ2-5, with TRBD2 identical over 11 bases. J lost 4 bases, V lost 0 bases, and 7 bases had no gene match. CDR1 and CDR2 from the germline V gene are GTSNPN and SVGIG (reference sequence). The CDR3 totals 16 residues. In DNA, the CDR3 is TGTGCCTGGAGTGTAGAGGCTAGCGGGAGGTTAGAGACCCAGTACTTC. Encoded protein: CAWSVEASGRLETQYF.

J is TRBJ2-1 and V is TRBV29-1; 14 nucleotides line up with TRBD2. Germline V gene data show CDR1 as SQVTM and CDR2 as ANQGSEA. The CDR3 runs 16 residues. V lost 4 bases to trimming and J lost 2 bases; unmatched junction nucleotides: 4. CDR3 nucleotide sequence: TGCAGCGTTGGGACGACTAGCGGGAGGGCCTACAATGAGCAGTTCTTC. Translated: CSVGTTSGRAYNEQFF.

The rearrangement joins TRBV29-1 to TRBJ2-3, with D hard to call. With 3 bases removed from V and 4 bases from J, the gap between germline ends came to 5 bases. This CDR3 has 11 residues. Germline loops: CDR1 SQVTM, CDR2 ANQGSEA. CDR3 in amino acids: CSVDSADTQYF. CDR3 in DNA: TGCAGCGTTGACTCGGCAGATACGCAGTATTTT.

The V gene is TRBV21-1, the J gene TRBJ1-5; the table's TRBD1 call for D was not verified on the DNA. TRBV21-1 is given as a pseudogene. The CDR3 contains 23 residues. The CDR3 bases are TGTGCCAGCAGCAACCTTCCTAGCCCCCGGGACAGGGGGCCGGGGGGTAGAAATCAGCCCCAGCATTTT. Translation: CASSNLPSPRDRGPGGRNQPQHF.

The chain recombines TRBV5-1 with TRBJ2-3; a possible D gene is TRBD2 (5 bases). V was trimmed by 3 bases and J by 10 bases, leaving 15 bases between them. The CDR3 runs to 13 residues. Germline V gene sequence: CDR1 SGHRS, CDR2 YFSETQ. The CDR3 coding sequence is TGCGCCAGCAGCTACCTGGGAGACCAGGCGCAGTATTTT. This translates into CASSYLGDQAQYF.

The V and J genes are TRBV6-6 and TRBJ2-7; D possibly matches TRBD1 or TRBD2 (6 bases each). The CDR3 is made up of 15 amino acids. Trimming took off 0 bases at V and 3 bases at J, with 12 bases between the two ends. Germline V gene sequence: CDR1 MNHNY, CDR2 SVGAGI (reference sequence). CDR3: CASSYSTGALYEQYF. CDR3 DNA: TGTGCCAGCAGTTACTCGACGGGGGCTCTCTACGAGCAGTACTTC.

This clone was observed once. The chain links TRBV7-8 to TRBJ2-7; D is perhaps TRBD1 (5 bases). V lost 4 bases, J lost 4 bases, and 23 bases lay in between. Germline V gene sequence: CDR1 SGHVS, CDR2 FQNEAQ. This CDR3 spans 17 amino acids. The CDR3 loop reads CASSSDRAPHRRYEQYF. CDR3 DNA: TGTGCCAGCAGCTCTGACCGGGCTCCCCACAGGCGGTACGAGCAGTACTTC.

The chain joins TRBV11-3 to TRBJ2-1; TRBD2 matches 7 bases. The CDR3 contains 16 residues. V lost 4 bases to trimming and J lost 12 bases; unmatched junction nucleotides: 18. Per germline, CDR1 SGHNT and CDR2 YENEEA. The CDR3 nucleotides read TGTGCCAGCAGCTCCCGTAGTTGGGAGGGCCCAGGCGCGCAGTTCTTC. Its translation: CASSSRSWEGPGAQFF.

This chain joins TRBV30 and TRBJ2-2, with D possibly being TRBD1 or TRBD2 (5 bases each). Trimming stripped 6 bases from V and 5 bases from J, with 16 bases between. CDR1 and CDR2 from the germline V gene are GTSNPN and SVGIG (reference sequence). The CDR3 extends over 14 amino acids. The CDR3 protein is CACQYEGPTGELFF. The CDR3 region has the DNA TGTGCCTGTCAATACGAGGGACCAACCGGGGAGCTGTTTTTT.

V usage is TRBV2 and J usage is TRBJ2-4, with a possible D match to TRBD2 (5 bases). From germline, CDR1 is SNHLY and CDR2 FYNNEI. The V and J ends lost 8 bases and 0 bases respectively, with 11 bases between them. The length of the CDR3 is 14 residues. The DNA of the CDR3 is TGTGCCAGCTTAGGAGGTCTAGCCAAAAACATTCAGTACTTC. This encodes CASLGGLAKNIQYF.